The T cell receptor beta chain under discussion was sequenced for a study of blood T cell repertoires in COVID-19. Across the whole study: COVID-19 samples collected from the United States, Italy and Spain covered acute and convalescent phases. Sources were T cells, B-cell-depleted T cells, or PBMCs; the material itself was cDNA or gDNA.

CDR1 is MNHEY and CDR2 is SVGAGI in the germline V gene. The germline V and J ends were trimmed by 5 bases and 1 base, with 11 bases remaining between them. The length of the CDR3 is 14 residues. Repertoires were generated with immunoSEQ multiplex PCR, while TCRdb's copy carries only in-frame clones and drops some. The table records 450,000 to 500,000 clones, 80% to 90% of them present only once. The rearrangement links TRBV6-5 to TRBJ2-5; D is possibly TRBD1 (6 bases). The sequence was collected from a human donor in a cohort sampled during active COVID-19. The sample comprised peripheral blood. CDR3 amino acids: CASSPGQLQETQYF. For the CDR3, the DNA is TGTGCCAGCAGTCCCGGACAGCTCCAAGAGACCCAGTACTTC.